This TCR beta chain originates from a study of identical twins. The study, taken as a whole, reports: Models underestimated TCR alpha sharing (out-of-frame) in monozygotic twins. Whereas memory repertoires showed no such difference, abundant cord blood beta clonotypes carried fewer insertions. Conclusions came from cross-sectional statistical analysis, not from following the same donors.

TCRdb independently ran MiXCR on the 5' RACE reads; one entry per CDR3 protein. There are under 400,000 distinct CDR3 sequences in the sample; roughly 10% occur only once, and roughly 8.9% lies in the top ten. Everyone who donated was a healthy Caucasian. This clonotype has a handful of counts. What it recognizes is unknown. The sequenced sample was naive T cells sorted from blood. The receptor was derived from a woman aged 45-65 years in good health.

CDR3 loop: CATSRGQVGETQYF. Here the CDR3 DNA reads TGTGCCACCAGCAGAGGTCAGGTCGGGGAGACCCAGTACTTC. V and J are TRBV15 and TRBJ2-5; no clear D gene. V lost 1 base, J lost 5 bases, and 11 bases lay in between. This CDR3 has 14 residues. The V gene's germline CDR1 is LNHNV and CDR2 YYDKDF (reference sequence).